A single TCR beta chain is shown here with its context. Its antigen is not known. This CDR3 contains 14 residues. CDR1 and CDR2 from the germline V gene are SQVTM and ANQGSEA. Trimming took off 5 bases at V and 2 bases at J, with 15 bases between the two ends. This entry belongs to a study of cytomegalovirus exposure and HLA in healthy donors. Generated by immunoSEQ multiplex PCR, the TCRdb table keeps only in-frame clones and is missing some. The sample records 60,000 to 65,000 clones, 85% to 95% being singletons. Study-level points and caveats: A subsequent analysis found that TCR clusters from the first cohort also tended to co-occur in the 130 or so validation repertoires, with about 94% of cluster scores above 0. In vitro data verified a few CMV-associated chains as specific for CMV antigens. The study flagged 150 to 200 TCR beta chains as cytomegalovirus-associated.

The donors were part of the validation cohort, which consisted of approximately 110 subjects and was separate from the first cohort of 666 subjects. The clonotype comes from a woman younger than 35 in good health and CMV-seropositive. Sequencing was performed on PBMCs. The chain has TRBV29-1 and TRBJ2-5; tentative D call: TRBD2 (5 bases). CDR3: CSVIKDPGQETQYF. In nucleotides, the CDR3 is TGCAGCGTTATCAAGGACCCGGGACAAGAGACCCAGTACTTC.